These 32 T cell receptor beta chains were all obtained from the same sample, sequenced in a study of radiation and T cells in renal cell carcinoma (dated by TCRdb to between 2020 and 2021). Libraries were constructed by the immunoSEQ multiplex PCR assay. TCRdb stores this immuneACCESS table with in-frame sequences only. Part of the clones is absent; in the studies checked, under half of the shortfall reflects unresolved V genes, and no reason is known for the rest. The sample table holds roughly 58,000 clones, of which over 65% were seen once. More than 6.5% of the sample belongs to the ten largest clones. The sample's time point label, decoded: blood 4 weeks post-SBRT, at nephrectomy. This specimen's treatment or condition label, interpreted: 15 Gy SBRT to primary tumor, nephrectomy 4 weeks later. This material consisted of blood, taken from a patient whose treatment included radiotherapy and nephrectomy. These TCRs come from a man aged 60 to 69 with renal cell carcinoma.

The count of this clone is one. This chain joins TRBV27 and TRBJ2-4, with 10 nucleotides matching TRBD1. The CDR3 totals 13 residues. The V segment lost 5 bases and the J segment 9 bases; nucleotides outside the gene matches: 4. Germline loops: CDR1 MNHEY, CDR2 SMNVEV (reference sequence). The DNA for the CDR3 is TGTGCCAGCAGTCCTCGGGACAGGGGCATTCAGTACTTC. It encodes CASSPRDRGIQYF.

V gene TRBV10-1 combines with J gene TRBJ2-1; the D gene is possibly TRBD1 (6 bases). This CDR3 contains 16 residues. The germline V and J ends were trimmed by 0 bases and 6 bases, with 15 bases remaining between them. CDR1 WNHNN and CDR2 SYGVQD come from the germline V gene (reference sequence). DNA for the CDR3: TGCGCCAGCAGTGAGTCCCCGGACAGTCCGAGCAATGAGCAGTTCTTC. This translates into CASSESPDSPSNEQFF.

This rearrangement joins TRBV5-1 to TRBJ2-1; TRBD1 matches at 11 bases. CDR1 and CDR2 (germline): SGHRS, YFSETQ. V shed 4 bases and J 9 bases; nucleotides not matched to a gene: 12. This CDR3 contains 16 residues. The CDR3 spells CASSALPGQGAPEQFF. The CDR3 region has the DNA TGCGCCAGCAGCGCATTACCCGGACAGGGGGCGCCTGAGCAGTTCTTC.

The rearrangement joins TRBV19 to TRBJ1-1; D not resolved. Per germline, CDR1 LNHDA and CDR2 SQIVND (reference sequence). This CDR3 contains 13 residues. With 6 bases removed from V and 0 bases from J, the gap between germline ends came to 8 bases. CDR3 protein: CASSRTLNTEAFF. Written as DNA, the CDR3 is TGTGCCAGTAGCCGGACCTTGAACACTGAAGCTTTCTTT.

The chain carries TRBV5-4 and TRBJ1-2; tentative D call: TRBD1 (5 bases). CDR1 and CDR2 from the germline V gene are SGHNT and YYREEE (reference sequence). V lost 2 bases, J lost 7 bases, and 18 bases lay in between. CDR3 length: 15 residues. The CDR3 region has the DNA TGTGCCAGCAGCTTAGATCTCAGGGCCGATGGTGGCTACACCTTC. Its protein product is CASSLDLRADGGYTF.

The CDR3 DNA reads as TGTGCCAGCAGCCCAACAGCGACTAATGAAAAACTGTTTTTT. Protein product: CASSPTATNEKLFF. V is TRBV9 and J is TRBJ1-4; the D is unclear. This CDR3 has 14 residues. Germline-derived CDR1 and CDR2 are SGDLS and YYNGEE. Trimming stripped 4 bases from V and 2 bases from J, with 9 bases between.

The chain combines TRBV5-1 with TRBJ2-3, with a weak D call TRBD1 (6 bases). The CDR3 runs to 14 residues. V lost 4 bases and J lost 1, with 10 bases in between. CDR1 SGHRS and CDR2 YFSETQ come from the germline V gene. The CDR3 DNA reads as TGCGCCAGCAGCCGGGGACAAGGCACAGATACGCAGTATTTT. Amino acid sequence: CASSRGQGTDTQYF.

The CDR3 DNA reads as TGTGCCAGCAGCGGACAGGGGGCGTTAGATAATTCACCCCTCCACTTT. As protein: CASSGQGALDNSPLHF. The rearrangement links TRBV7-2 to TRBJ1-6, with TRBD1 matching 11 bases. Losses at the gene ends were 5 bases for V and 5 bases for J; bases not matched to a gene: 5. Germline V lookup: CDR1 SGHTA, CDR2 FQGNSA. The CDR3 is 16 residues long.

This rearrangement joins TRBV9 to TRBJ1-1; D is unresolved. V lost 0 bases and J lost 3, with 12 bases in between. The CDR3 runs to 15 residues. Germline V gene lookup returns CDR1 SGDLS and CDR2 YYNGEE. The CDR3 sequence is CASSVVVGEYTEAFF. In DNA, the CDR3 is TGTGCCAGCAGCGTAGTAGTCGGGGAATACACTGAAGCTTTCTTT.

The rearrangement joins TRBV7-6 to TRBJ1-6; no clear D. Trimming took off 5 bases at V and 6 bases at J, with 11 bases between the two ends. Germline loops: CDR1 SGHVS, CDR2 FNYEAQ. This CDR3 is 14 amino acids long. The CDR3 loop reads CASSPNFSNSPLHF. CDR3 bases: TGTGCCAGCAGCCCTAACTTCAGTAATTCACCCCTCCACTTT.

This clone was seen a few times. The V gene is TRBV6-1, the J gene TRBJ2-7; 7 bases are a match to TRBD1. The CDR3 totals 14 residues. Germline values: CDR1 MNHNS, CDR2 SASEGT. Losses at the gene ends were 4 bases for V and 3 bases for J; bases not matched to a gene: 6. The CDR3 here is CASSVSRQGYEQYV. The DNA of the CDR3 is TGTGCCAGCAGTGTTTCCCGACAGGGCTACGAGCAGTACGTC.

The chain uses TRBV11-2 and TRBJ1-4; 7 bases align to TRBD1. Germline V CDR1 and CDR2: SGHAT, FQNNGV. This CDR3 is built from 16 residues. V lost 4 bases, J lost 6 bases, and 11 bases stayed unmatched. CDR3 coding DNA: TGTGCCAGCAGCTCGTCCGGGACAGCTGTTTATGAAAAACTGTTTTTT. Its protein is CASSSSGTAVYEKLFF. Supplemented by reference TRBV11-2 and TRBJ1-4, the full variable domain reads EAGVAQSPRYKIIEKRQSVAFWCNPISGHATLYWYQQILGQGPKLLIQFQNNGVVDDSQLPKDRFSAERLKGVDSTLKIQPAKLEDSAVYLCASSSSGTAVYEKLFFGSGTQLSVL.

This chain joins TRBV29-1 and TRBJ1-2, with TRBD1 matching over 9 bases. Germline lookup yields CDR1 SQVTM and CDR2 ANQGSEA. There are 15 residues in the CDR3. The trim removed 2 bases at V and 6 bases at J, leaving 10 bases unmatched. CDR3 sequence (DNA): TGCAGCGTTGAAACTGCAGCGGGACAGGGTCATGGCTACACCTTC. It yields the protein CSVETAAGQGHGYTF.

The chain combines TRBV30 with TRBJ2-3; D call uncertain. From germline, CDR1 is GTSNPN and CDR2 SVGIG (reference sequence). V was shortened by 0 bases and J by 0 bases, with 10 bases between the two germline ends. The CDR3 is 15 amino acids. The CDR3 nucleotides read TGTGCCTGGAGTGTACTTGCAGCTAGCACAGATACGCAGTATTTT. Translation gives CAWSVLAASTDTQYF.

This chain uses TRBV11-2 with TRBJ2-5; unclear D gene. The CDR3 spans 12 residues. Germline V gives CDR1 SGHAT, CDR2 FQNNGV. The V and J ends lost 0 bases and 7 bases respectively, with 6 bases between them. The CDR3 sequence: CASSLDKVTQYF. The CDR3 coding sequence is TGTGCCAGCAGCTTAGATAAGGTGACCCAGTACTTC.

The chain recombines TRBV5-1 with TRBJ2-3; D is unclear. This CDR3 is 14 amino acids long. Germline lookup yields CDR1 SGHRS and CDR2 YFSETQ. Trimming stripped 5 bases from V and 3 bases from J, with 13 bases between. CDR3 in DNA: TGCGCCAGCAGGAGCCCGACCGGGACAGATACGCAGTATTTT. It translates to CASRSPTGTDTQYF.

This chain joins TRBV4-3 and TRBJ2-3, with TRBD2 identical over 9 bases. The J segment lost 2 bases and the V segment lost 5 bases, leaving 5 bases of the junction unmatched. The CDR3 sequence is 15 residues long. Germline CDR1 reads LGHNA; CDR2 reads YSLEER. The CDR3 reads CASSETSGDTDTQYF. As DNA, the CDR3 is TGCGCCAGCAGCGAGACTAGCGGAGACACAGATACGCAGTATTTT.

The chain uses TRBV25-1 and TRBJ2-1; D is undetermined. This CDR3 is built from 14 residues. Trimming removed 6 bases from V and 2 bases from J, with 11 bases in between. Germline lookup yields CDR1 MGHDK and CDR2 SYGVNS. The CDR3 coding sequence is TGTGCCAGCAGGACTGCCGCCGCCTACAATGAGCAGTTCTTC. It is translated as CASRTAAAYNEQFF.

The chain has TRBV5-6 and TRBJ2-5; D call uncertain. Trimming cost V 2 bases and J 2 bases, with 4 bases left between them. Germline assignment: CDR1 SGHDT and CDR2 YYEEEE. This CDR3 has 12 amino acids. The CDR3 bases are TGTGCCAGCAGCTTTGATCAAGAGACCCAGTACTTC. It translates to CASSFDQETQYF.

The chain is built from TRBV10-3 and TRBJ1-1; perhaps TRBD1 as D (6 bases). The V and J ends lost 5 bases and 4 bases respectively, with 14 bases between them. The CDR3 loop spans 14 amino acids. Germline V lookup: CDR1 ENHRY, CDR2 SYGVKD. CDR3 loop: CAISNRDLGTEAFF. CDR3 coding DNA: TGTGCCATCAGTAACAGGGACTTGGGCACTGAAGCTTTCTTT.

V gene TRBV30 combines with J gene TRBJ1-1; D gene uncertain. The CDR3 contains 13 residues. V was trimmed by 0 bases and J by 0 bases, leaving 5 bases between them. Germline V gene sequence: CDR1 GTSNPN, CDR2 SVGIG (reference sequence). In DNA, the CDR3 is TGTGCCTGGAGTGTGCGCATGAACACTGAAGCTTTCTTT. Its protein is CAWSVRMNTEAFF.

The chain uses TRBV7-8 and TRBJ2-5; D gene unclear. CDR1 is SGHVS and CDR2 is FQNEAQ in the germline V gene. With 5 bases removed from V and 5 bases from J, the gap between germline ends came to 24 bases. The CDR3 has 17 residues. The CDR3 nucleotides are TGTGCCAGCAGCCCCCGGACCCGACTTCTAATAAGGGAGACCCAGTACTTC. It codes for CASSPRTRLLIRETQYF.

The chain joins TRBV2 to TRBJ2-3; TRBD1 matches at 9 bases. V dropped 7 bases and J dropped 0; count of bases not matched to a gene: 8. Germline CDR1 SNHLY, CDR2 FYNNEI. This CDR3 region has 16 residues. The CDR3 DNA is TGTGCCAGCAAGGACAGGGGCATATCTAGCACAGATACGCAGTATTTT. It translates to CASKDRGISSTDTQYF.

This clone was counted a few times. V gene TRBV4-3 combines with J gene TRBJ1-4; no clear D gene. Trimming removed 4 bases from V and 8 bases from J, with 11 bases in between. Germline CDR1 reads LGHNA; CDR2 reads YSLEER. The CDR3 has 13 residues. This CDR3 reads CASSPVGFEKLFF. In nucleotides, the CDR3 is TGCGCCAGCAGCCCGGTCGGGTTCGAAAAACTGTTTTTT.

V usage is TRBV6-5 and J usage is TRBJ2-4; maybe TRBD2 (5 bases). The V gene's germline CDR1 is MNHEY and CDR2 SVGAGI. The ends were cut back, 2 bases at V and 1 base at J, with 9 bases in the middle. The CDR3 has 15 residues. In DNA form, the CDR3 reads TGTGCCAGCAGTTACGGCGGGCTGGCCAAAAACATTCAGTACTTC. Its protein product is CASSYGGLAKNIQYF.

V and J are TRBV7-8 and TRBJ1-4, with 7 bases that match TRBD1. CDR1 SGHVS and CDR2 FQNEAQ come from the germline V gene. Losses at the gene ends were 1 base for V and 6 bases for J; bases not matched to a gene: 11. The CDR3 runs to 17 residues. The CDR3 DNA reads TGTGCCAGCAGCTTAGAGACAGGGATCCTCCTCGATGAAAAACTGTTTTTT. This encodes CASSLETGILLDEKLFF.

In DNA form, the CDR3 reads TGCGCCAGCAGTGAGTCGACTTTGGCAGGAGCCGAGACCCAGTACTTC. It codes for CASSESTLAGAETQYF. The V gene is TRBV10-1, the J gene TRBJ2-5, with no clear D. V shed 0 bases and J shed 5 bases, with 16 bases lying between them. The CDR3 length is 16 residues. Germline CDR1 reads WNHNN; CDR2 reads SYGVQD (reference sequence).

This sequence joins TRBV6-5 and TRBJ1-4; D is unresolved. The germline V and J ends were trimmed by 0 bases and 2 bases, with 7 bases remaining between them. The germline V gene encodes CDR1 MNHEY and CDR2 SVGAGI. The CDR3 has 15 amino acids. The CDR3 nucleotides are TGTGCCAGCAGTTACTCGGGGAGGACTAATGAAAAACTGTTTTTT. This sequence encodes CASSYSGRTNEKLFF.

This clone has only one observation. This chain connects TRBV7-9 to TRBJ2-3; a possible D gene is TRBD2 (6 bases). CDR1 is SEHNR and CDR2 is FQNEAQ in the germline V gene (reference sequence). The CDR3 spans 16 residues. V lost 1 base and J 4 bases, leaving 15 bases between the germline ends. CDR3 DNA sequence: TGTGCCAGCAGCTTAGAAAAGGGACTTTCTCCAGATACGCAGTATTTT. It codes for CASSLEKGLSPDTQYF. Filled out from reference TRBV7-9 and TRBJ2-3, the complete variable domain reads DTGVSQNPRHKITKRGQNVTFRCDPISEHNRLYWYRQTLGQGPEFLTYFQNEAQLEKSRLLSDRFSAERPKGSFSTLEIQRTEQGDSAMYLCASSLEKGLSPDTQYFGPGTRLTVL.

This chain uses TRBV10-1 with TRBJ2-3, with D possibly matching TRBD1 (5 bases). The CDR3 consists of 15 residues. V dropped 2 bases and J dropped 4 bases, with 13 bases sitting between them. CDR1 is WNHNN, CDR2 SYGVQD, per germline (reference sequence). The CDR3 sequence is CASSERQGQADTQYF. The DNA for the CDR3 is TGCGCCAGCAGTGAGAGGCAGGGCCAGGCAGATACGCAGTATTTT.

This chain links TRBV6-6 with TRBJ2-1, with D tentatively TRBD1 or TRBD2 (6 bases each). The length of the CDR3 is 12 residues. Germline V gives CDR1 MNHNY, CDR2 SVGAGI (reference sequence). V shed 5 bases and J shed 12 bases, with 14 bases lying between them. The CDR3 DNA reads as TGTGCCAGCAGTAGAGCGGAGGGGGGGCAGTTCTTC. Protein: CASSRAEGGQFF.

The V and J genes are TRBV19 and TRBJ2-5, with D tentatively TRBD1 (6 bases). Germline V gene lookup returns CDR1 LNHDA and CDR2 SQIVND (reference sequence). The CDR3 sequence is 16 residues long. V lost 3 bases to trimming and J lost 3 bases, with 17 bases between them. The CDR3 protein is CASSIPGQPSEETQYF. The CDR3 DNA reads as TGTGCCAGTAGTATTCCCGGACAGCCGAGTGAAGAGACCCAGTACTTC.